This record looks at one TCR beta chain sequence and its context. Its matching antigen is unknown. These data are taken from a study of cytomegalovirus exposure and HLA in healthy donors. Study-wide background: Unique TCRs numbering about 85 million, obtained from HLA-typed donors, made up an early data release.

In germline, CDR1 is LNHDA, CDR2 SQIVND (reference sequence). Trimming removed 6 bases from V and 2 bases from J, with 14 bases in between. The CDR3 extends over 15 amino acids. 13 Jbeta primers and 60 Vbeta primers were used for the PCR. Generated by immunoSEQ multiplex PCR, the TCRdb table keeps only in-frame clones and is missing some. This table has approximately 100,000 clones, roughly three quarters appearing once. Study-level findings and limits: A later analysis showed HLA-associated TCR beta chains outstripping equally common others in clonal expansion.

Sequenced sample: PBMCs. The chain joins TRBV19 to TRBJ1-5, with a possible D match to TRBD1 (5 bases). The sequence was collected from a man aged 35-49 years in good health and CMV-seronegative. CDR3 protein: CASSPPGYGNQPQHF. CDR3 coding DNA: TGTGCCAGTAGCCCGCCAGGGTATGGCAATCAGCCCCAGCATTTT.